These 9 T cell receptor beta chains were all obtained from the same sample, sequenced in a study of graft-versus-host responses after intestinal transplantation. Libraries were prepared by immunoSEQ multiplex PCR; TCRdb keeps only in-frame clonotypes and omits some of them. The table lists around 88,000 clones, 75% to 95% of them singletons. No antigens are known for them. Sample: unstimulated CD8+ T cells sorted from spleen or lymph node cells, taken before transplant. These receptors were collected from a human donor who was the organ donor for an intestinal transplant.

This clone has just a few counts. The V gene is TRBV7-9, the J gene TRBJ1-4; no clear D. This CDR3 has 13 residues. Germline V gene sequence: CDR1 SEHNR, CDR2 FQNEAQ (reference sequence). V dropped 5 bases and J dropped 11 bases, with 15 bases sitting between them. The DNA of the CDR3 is TGTGCCAGCAGCCCCCGGTGGAGCGACAAACTGTTTTTT. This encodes CASSPRWSDKLFF.

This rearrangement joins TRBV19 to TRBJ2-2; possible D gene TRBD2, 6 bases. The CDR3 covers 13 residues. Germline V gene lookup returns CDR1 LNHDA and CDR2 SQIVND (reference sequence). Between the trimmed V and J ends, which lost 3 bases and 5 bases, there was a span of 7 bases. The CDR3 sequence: CASSILATGELFF. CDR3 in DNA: TGTGCCAGTAGTATCCTAGCGACCGGGGAGCTGTTTTTT. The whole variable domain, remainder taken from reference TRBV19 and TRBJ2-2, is DGGITQSPKYLFRKEGQNVTLSCEQNLNHDAMYWYRQDPGQGLRLIYYSQIVNDFQKGDIAEGYSVSREKKESFPLTVTSAQKNPTAFYLCASSILATGELFFGEGSRLTVL.

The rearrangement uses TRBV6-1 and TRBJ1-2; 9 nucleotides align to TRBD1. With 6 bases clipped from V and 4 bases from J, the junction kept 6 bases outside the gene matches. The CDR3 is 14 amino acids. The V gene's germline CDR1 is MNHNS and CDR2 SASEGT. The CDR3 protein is CASRGQGEGYGYTF. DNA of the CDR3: TGTGCCAGCAGGGGACAGGGTGAAGGCTATGGCTACACCTTC.

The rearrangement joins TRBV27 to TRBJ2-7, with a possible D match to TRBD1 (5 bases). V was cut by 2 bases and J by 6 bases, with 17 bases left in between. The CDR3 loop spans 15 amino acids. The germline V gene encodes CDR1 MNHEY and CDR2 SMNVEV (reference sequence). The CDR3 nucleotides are TGTGCCAGCAGTTTAAGGCAGGGTAGGGAAGGCGAGCAGTACTTC. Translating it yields CASSLRQGREGEQYF.

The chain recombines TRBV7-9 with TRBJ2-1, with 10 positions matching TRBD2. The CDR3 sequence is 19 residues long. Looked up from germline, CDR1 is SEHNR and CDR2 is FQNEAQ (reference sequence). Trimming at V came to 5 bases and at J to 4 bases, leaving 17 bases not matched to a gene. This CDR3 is CASSRDSKTSGLYYNEQFF. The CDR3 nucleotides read TGTGCCAGCAGCCGGGACAGCAAGACTAGCGGGCTGTATTACAATGAGCAGTTCTTC. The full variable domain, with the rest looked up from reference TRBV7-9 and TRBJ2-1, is DTGVSQNPRHKITKRGQNVTFRCDPISEHNRLYWYRQTLGQGPEFLTYFQNEAQLEKSRLLSDRFSAERPKGSFSTLEIQRTEQGDSAMYLCASSRDSKTSGLYYNEQFFGPGTRLTVL.

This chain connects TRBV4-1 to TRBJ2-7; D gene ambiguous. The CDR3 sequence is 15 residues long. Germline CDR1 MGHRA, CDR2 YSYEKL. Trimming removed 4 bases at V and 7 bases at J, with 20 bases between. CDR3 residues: CASSLRVIIPGEQYF. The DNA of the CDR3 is TGCGCCAGCAGCCTTAGGGTCATTATACCTGGGGAGCAGTACTTC.

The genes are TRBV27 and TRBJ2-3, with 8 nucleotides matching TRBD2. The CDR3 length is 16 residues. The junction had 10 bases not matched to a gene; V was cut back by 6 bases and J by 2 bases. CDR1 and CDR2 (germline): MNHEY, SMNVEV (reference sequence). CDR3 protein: CASRASGYTHTDTQYF. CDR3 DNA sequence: TGTGCCAGCAGAGCTAGCGGGTACACACACACAGATACGCAGTATTTT.

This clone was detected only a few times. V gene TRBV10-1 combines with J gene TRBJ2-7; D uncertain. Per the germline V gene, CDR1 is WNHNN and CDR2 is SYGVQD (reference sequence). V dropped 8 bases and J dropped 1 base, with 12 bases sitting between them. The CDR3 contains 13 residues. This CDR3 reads CASSSYESYEQYF. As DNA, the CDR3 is TGCGCCAGCTCTTCGTATGAGTCCTACGAGCAGTACTTC.

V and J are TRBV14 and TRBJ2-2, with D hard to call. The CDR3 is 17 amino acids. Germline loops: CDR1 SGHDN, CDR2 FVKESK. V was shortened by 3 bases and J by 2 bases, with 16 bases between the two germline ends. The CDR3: CASSHEPELSNTGELFF. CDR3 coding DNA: TGTGCCAGCAGCCATGAACCGGAACTATCAAACACCGGGGAGCTGTTTTTT. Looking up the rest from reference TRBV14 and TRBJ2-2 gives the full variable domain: EAGVTQFPSHSVIEKGQTVTLRCDPISGHDNLYWYRRVMGKEIKFLLHFVKESKQDESGMPNNRFLAERTGGTYSTLKVQPAELEDSGVYFCASSHEPELSNTGELFFGEGSRLTVL.